Each of the 26 T cell receptor beta chains below was sequenced from the same sample in a study of technical replicates of blood from a handful of donors. Only in-frame clones appear in the TCRdb table, and some are missing; sequencing was by immunoSEQ multiplex PCR. The repertoire holds 75,000 to 90,000 clones, 93% seen once, with about 0.37% in the top ten. Sequencing used T cells isolated from PBMCs. The receptors were sampled from a human donor in good health.

The chain is built from TRBV11-2 and TRBJ2-3, with 9 bases identical to TRBD2. Trimming took 5 bases from V and 1 from J; bases not matched to a gene: 4. Germline V gene sequence: CDR1 SGHAT, CDR2 FQNNGV. The length of the CDR3 is 15 residues. The CDR3 loop reads CASSPAGGGTDTQYF. CDR3 in DNA: TGTGCCAGCAGCCCAGCGGGAGGAGGCACAGATACGCAGTATTTT.

This clone has just one count. The chain links TRBV29-1 to TRBJ2-3; D is possibly TRBD1 (5 bases). The V gene's germline CDR1 is SQVTM and CDR2 ANQGSEA. CDR3 length equals 13 residues. Trimming left V 7 bases short and J 1 base short, with 12 bases between. The CDR3 loop is CSARQLGTDTQYF. For the CDR3, the DNA is TGCAGCGCTAGACAGTTGGGCACAGATACGCAGTATTTT.

The chain carries TRBV29-1 and TRBJ1-2, with TRBD1 matching 7 bases. Losses at the gene ends were 1 base for V and 7 bases for J; bases not matched to a gene: 6. This CDR3 is built from 13 residues. Germline V gene data show CDR1 as SQVTM and CDR2 as ANQGSEA. The CDR3 protein is CSVEGQGDSGYTF. CDR3 DNA sequence: TGCAGCGTTGAAGGGCAGGGGGACTCTGGCTACACCTTC.

The chain joins TRBV7-2 to TRBJ1-4, with D unresolved. Between the trimmed V and J ends, which lost 1 base and 0 bases, there was a span of 6 bases. The CDR3 loop spans 15 amino acids. Germline CDR1 SGHTA, CDR2 FQGNSA. The CDR3 region has the DNA TGTGCCAGCAGCTTAGACTTCGCAACTAATGAAAAACTGTTTTTT. Translation: CASSLDFATNEKLFF.

The rearrangement links TRBV7-3 to TRBJ2-3; no firm D call. From germline, CDR1 is SGHTA and CDR2 FQGTGA. The CDR3 consists of 12 residues. Trimming removed 3 bases from V and 6 bases from J, with 7 bases in between. The CDR3 loop is CASSFSLDTQYF. The CDR3 coding sequence is TGTGCCAGCAGCTTTAGTCTGGATACGCAGTATTTT.

This clone was detected only once. J is TRBJ2-1 and V is TRBV27; D uncertain. The CDR3 is 12 amino acids. Germline V lookup: CDR1 MNHEY, CDR2 SMNVEV (reference sequence). V shed 3 bases and J shed 5 bases, with 5 bases lying between them. CDR3: CASSFRNNEQFF. DNA of the CDR3: TGTGCCAGCAGTTTCCGTAACAATGAGCAGTTCTTC.

The chain links TRBV19 to TRBJ1-4; 9 nucleotides agree with TRBD1. This CDR3 spans 15 amino acids. CDR1 and CDR2 (germline): LNHDA, SQIVND (reference sequence). V lost 6 bases and J lost 8; bases outside the gene matches: 10. CDR3 in amino acids: CASRRRQGVEEKLFF. DNA for the CDR3: TGTGCCAGTAGGAGGCGACAGGGGGTAGAAGAAAAACTGTTTTTT.

This chain joins TRBV30 and TRBJ1-2, with 7 bases that match TRBD1. Germline CDR1 and CDR2: GTSNPN and SVGIG (reference sequence). J lost 7 bases, V lost 5 bases, and 4 bases had no gene match. This CDR3 has 11 residues. DNA of the CDR3: TGTGCCTGGTCGAGGGGGCCTGGCTACACCTTC. Amino acid sequence: CAWSRGPGYTF.

The chain recombines TRBV5-1 with TRBJ1-1; possibly TRBD1 for D (5 bases). This CDR3 comprises 17 residues. CDR1 SGHRS and CDR2 YFSETQ come from the germline V gene. Trimming removed 6 bases from V and 1 base from J, with 22 bases in between. The CDR3 DNA follows: TGCGCCAGCAAAGCATTGTTAGGGGAGGGGAGGAACACTGAAGCTTTCTTT. It specifies CASKALLGEGRNTEAFF.

The chain has TRBV5-6 and TRBJ1-5, with D unresolved. This CDR3 comprises 14 residues. The germline V and J ends were trimmed by 3 bases and 6 bases, with 13 bases remaining between them. Germline-derived CDR1 and CDR2 are SGHDT and YYEEEE. The chain's CDR3 is CASSSKGWSQPQHF. The CDR3 region has the DNA TGTGCCAGCAGCTCCAAAGGTTGGAGTCAGCCCCAGCATTTT.

V is TRBV5-1 and J is TRBJ2-5; tentatively, D is TRBD2 (6 bases). Germline lookup yields CDR1 SGHRS and CDR2 YFSETQ. This CDR3 contains 15 residues. Trimming stripped 2 bases from V and 5 bases from J, with 16 bases between. This CDR3 reads CASSLSVADPETQYF. CDR3 DNA sequence: TGCGCCAGCAGCTTAAGCGTAGCGGACCCCGAGACCCAGTACTTC.

This rearrangement joins TRBV6-5 to TRBJ1-3, with D uncertain. Germline loops: CDR1 MNHEY, CDR2 SVGAGI. This CDR3 spans 14 amino acids. Trimming removed 6 bases from V and 0 bases from J, with 9 bases in between. CDR3 sequence: CASSLQLSGNTIYF. In DNA form, the CDR3 reads TGTGCCAGCAGCTTACAGCTCTCTGGAAACACCATATATTTT.

This clone was seen a single time. At the DNA level, this CDR3 is encoded by other sequences in the same sample as well. CDR3 sequence: CASRSGRENTEAFF. DNA for the CDR3: TGCGCCAGCAGATCTGGACGGGAAAACACTGAAGCTTTCTTT. The chain recombines TRBV4-1 with TRBJ1-1; D is undetermined. Germline CDR1 is MGHRA and CDR2 is YSYEKL. Trimming stripped 6 bases from V and 2 bases from J, with 13 bases between. The CDR3 has 14 residues.

This clone was seen only once. The chain couples TRBV9 to TRBJ1-5; D is uncertain. V lost 0 bases to trimming and J lost 0 bases, with 13 bases between them. Germline assignment: CDR1 SGDLS and CDR2 YYNGEE. The CDR3 is 17 amino acids. The CDR3 loop is CASSVGPDGNSNQPQHF. CDR3 nucleotides: TGTGCCAGCAGCGTAGGCCCCGACGGGAATAGCAATCAGCCCCAGCATTTT.

This clone was detected only once. The chain carries TRBV7-3 and TRBJ2-7; 7 bases agree with TRBD2. Germline V CDR1 and CDR2: SGHTA, FQGTGA. V lost 5 bases and J lost 5; bases outside the gene matches: 6. This CDR3 has 13 residues. CDR3 residues: CASSLSGGHEQYF. The CDR3, as DNA: TGTGCCAGCAGCCTTTCGGGGGGTCACGAGCAGTACTTC.

This chain uses TRBV6-5 with TRBJ1-4, with a weak D call TRBD1 (6 bases). This CDR3 is 13 amino acids long. CDR1 and CDR2 from the germline V gene are MNHEY and SVGAGI. The V end was cut by 2 bases, the J end by 12 bases, with 13 bases between. The CDR3 protein is CASSYGQGYELFF. The CDR3 bases are TGTGCCAGCAGTTACGGTCAGGGGTATGAACTGTTTTTT.

The chain uses TRBV28 and TRBJ2-5; D possibly corresponds to TRBD1 (6 bases). Trimming shortened V by 4 bases and J by 5 bases, and 11 bases separated the two germline ends. Germline V gene data show CDR1 as MDHEN and CDR2 as SYDVKM. This CDR3 has 13 amino acids. Here the CDR3 reads CASSYQGRETQYF. In nucleotides, the CDR3 is TGTGCCAGCAGTTATCAGGGGCGGGAGACCCAGTACTTC.

This clone has only one observation. The chain uses TRBV4-3 and TRBJ2-2; D is possibly TRBD2 (5 bases). This CDR3 has 14 residues. The V end was cut by 0 bases, the J end by 10 bases, with 12 bases between. Per the germline V gene, CDR1 is LGHNA and CDR2 is YSLEER. The DNA of the CDR3 is TGCGCCAGCAGCCAAGATTCGGGGTATGAGGAGCTGTTTTTT. The encoded protein is CASSQDSGYEELFF.

The V gene is TRBV25-1, the J gene TRBJ1-5, with 7 bases that match TRBD1. The length of the CDR3 is 14 residues. Per the germline V gene, CDR1 is MGHDK and CDR2 is SYGVNS. After removal of 4 bases from V and 5 bases from J, the junction contained 5 bases not matched to a gene. The CDR3 nucleotides read TGTGCCAGCAGTGGTCAGGGGGAATATCAGCCCCAGCATTTT. It yields the protein CASSGQGEYQPQHF.

The rearrangement uses TRBV6-5 and TRBJ1-2; 7 nucleotides match TRBD1. The CDR3 runs 14 residues. The germline gives CDR1 MNHEY, CDR2 SVGAGI. V dropped 5 bases and J dropped 6; count of bases not matched to a gene: 9. Written as DNA, the CDR3 is TGTGCCAGCAGTCGGACAGGACCTCTCCATGGCTACACCTTC. Translating gives CASSRTGPLHGYTF.

This chain links TRBV11-2 with TRBJ1-1, with a weak D call TRBD1 (6 bases). This CDR3 region has 12 residues. In germline, CDR1 is SGHAT, CDR2 FQNNGV. Trimming stripped 5 bases from V and 5 bases from J, with 9 bases between. The CDR3 reads CASSTGQTEAFF. The CDR3 DNA follows: TGTGCCAGCAGCACCGGACAGACTGAAGCTTTCTTT. Full variable domain (rest looked up from reference TRBV11-2 and TRBJ1-1): EAGVAQSPRYKIIEKRQSVAFWCNPISGHATLYWYQQILGQGPKLLIQFQNNGVVDDSQLPKDRFSAERLKGVDSTLKIQPAKLEDSAVYLCASSTGQTEAFFGQGTRLTVV.

This chain joins TRBV16 and TRBJ1-2, with a possible D match to TRBD1 (6 bases). V lost 2 bases to trimming and J lost 6 bases, with 16 bases between them. Germline assignment: CDR1 KGHSY and CDR2 FQNENV. This CDR3 spans 15 amino acids. Here the CDR3 reads CASSQHTGSPNGYTF. In DNA, the CDR3 is TGTGCCAGCAGCCAACATACAGGGTCCCCCAATGGCTACACCTTC.

The chain employs TRBV7-9 and TRBJ2-5; 12 bases agree with TRBD1. This CDR3 is built from 16 residues. Germline lookup yields CDR1 SEHNR and CDR2 FQNEAQ (reference sequence). V dropped 4 bases and J dropped 8; count of bases not matched to a gene: 11. CDR3 in DNA: TGTGCCAGCAGCTATAGGGACAGGGGGCGAAGGGATACCCAGTACTTC. Amino acid sequence: CASSYRDRGRRDTQYF.

About this clone: Other DNA sequences in this specimen translate into the identical CDR3. The rearrangement joins TRBV5-1 to TRBJ2-5; D unclear. Germline CDR1 and CDR2: SGHRS and YFSETQ. The CDR3 loop spans 11 amino acids. The V gene lost 3 bases and the J gene lost 2 bases, with 2 bases spanning the gap. This CDR3 reads CASSSQETQYF. The CDR3 DNA sequence: TGCGCCAGCAGCTCTCAAGAGACCCAGTACTTC.

This sequence joins TRBV4-1 and TRBJ2-5; D might be TRBD2 (6 bases). Per germline, CDR1 MGHRA and CDR2 YSYEKL. With 4 bases removed from V and 4 bases from J, the gap between germline ends came to 19 bases. The CDR3 is made up of 16 amino acids. CDR3 in DNA: TGCGCCAGCAGCCTTGGGACTGGACTGACCTCAGAGACCCAGTACTTC. Protein sequence: CASSLGTGLTSETQYF.

The gene calls are TRBV5-1 and TRBJ2-3; D gene unclear. This CDR3 spans 12 amino acids. Deletions cut 4 bases from V and 3 bases from J, with 6 bases between. The germline gives CDR1 SGHRS, CDR2 YFSETQ. The CDR3 nucleotides read TGCGCCAGCAGCGTCAATACAGATACGCAGTATTTT. Its protein is CASSVNTDTQYF.